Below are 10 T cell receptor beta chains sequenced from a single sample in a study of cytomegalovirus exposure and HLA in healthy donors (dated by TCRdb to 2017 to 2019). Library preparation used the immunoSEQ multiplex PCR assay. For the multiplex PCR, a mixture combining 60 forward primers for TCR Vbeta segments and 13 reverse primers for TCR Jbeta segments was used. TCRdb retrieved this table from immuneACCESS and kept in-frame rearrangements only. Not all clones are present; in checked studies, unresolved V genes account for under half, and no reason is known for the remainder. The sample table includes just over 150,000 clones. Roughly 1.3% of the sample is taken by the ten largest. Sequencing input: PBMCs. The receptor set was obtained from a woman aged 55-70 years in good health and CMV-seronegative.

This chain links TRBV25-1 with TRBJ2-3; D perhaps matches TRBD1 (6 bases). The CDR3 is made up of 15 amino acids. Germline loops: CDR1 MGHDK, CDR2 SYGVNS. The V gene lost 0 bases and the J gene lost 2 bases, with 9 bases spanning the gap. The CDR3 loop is CASSEYGQNTDTQYF. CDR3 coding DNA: TGTGCCAGCAGTGAATATGGACAGAACACAGATACGCAGTATTTT.

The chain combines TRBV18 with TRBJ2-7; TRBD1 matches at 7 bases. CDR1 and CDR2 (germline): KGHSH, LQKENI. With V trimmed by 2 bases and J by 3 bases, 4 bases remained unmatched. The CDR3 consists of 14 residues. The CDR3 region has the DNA TGTGCCAGCTCACCAGGGACAGACCTCTACGAGCAGTACTTC. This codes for CASSPGTDLYEQYF.

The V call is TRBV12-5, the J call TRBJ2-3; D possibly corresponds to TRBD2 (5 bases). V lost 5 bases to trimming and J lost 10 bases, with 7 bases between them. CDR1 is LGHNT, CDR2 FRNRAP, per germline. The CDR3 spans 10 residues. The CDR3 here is CASGPRAQYF. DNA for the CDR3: TGTGCTAGTGGTCCGAGGGCGCAGTATTTT.

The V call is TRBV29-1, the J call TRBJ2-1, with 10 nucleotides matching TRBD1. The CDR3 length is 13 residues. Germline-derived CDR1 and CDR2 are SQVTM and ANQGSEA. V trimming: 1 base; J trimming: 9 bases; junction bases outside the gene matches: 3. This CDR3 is CSVEGQGAGEQFF. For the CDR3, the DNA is TGCAGCGTTGAAGGACAGGGGGCCGGTGAGCAGTTCTTC.

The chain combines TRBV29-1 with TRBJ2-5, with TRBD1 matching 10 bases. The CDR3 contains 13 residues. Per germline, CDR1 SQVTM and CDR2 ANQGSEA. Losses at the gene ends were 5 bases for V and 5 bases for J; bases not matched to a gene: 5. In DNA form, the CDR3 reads TGCAGCGTTCTGACAGGGGGCGGTGAGACCCAGTACTTC. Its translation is CSVLTGGGETQYF.

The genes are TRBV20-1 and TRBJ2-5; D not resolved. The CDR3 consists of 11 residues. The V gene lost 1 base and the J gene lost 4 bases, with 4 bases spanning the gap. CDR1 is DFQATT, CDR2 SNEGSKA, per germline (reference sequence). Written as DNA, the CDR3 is TGCAGTGCTAGAGTCGGAGAGACCCAGTACTTC. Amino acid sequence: CSARVGETQYF.

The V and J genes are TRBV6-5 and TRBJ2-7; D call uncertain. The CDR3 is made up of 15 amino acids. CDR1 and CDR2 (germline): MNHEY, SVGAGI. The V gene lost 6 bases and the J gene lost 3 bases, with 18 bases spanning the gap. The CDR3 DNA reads TGTGCCAGCAGCCAAGCCCCTTTTGGCGGCTACGAGCAGTACTTC. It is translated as CASSQAPFGGYEQYF.

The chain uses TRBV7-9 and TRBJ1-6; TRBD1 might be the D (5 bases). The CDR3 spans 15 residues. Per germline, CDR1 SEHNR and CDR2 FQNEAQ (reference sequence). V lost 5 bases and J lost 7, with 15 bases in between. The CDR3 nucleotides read TGTGCCAGCAGCCCTCGGCAGGGAGGGAATTCACCCCTCCACTTT. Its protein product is CASSPRQGGNSPLHF.

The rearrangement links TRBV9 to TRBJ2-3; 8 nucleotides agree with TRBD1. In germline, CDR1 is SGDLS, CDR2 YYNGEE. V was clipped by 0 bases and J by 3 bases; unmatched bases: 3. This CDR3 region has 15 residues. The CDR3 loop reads CASSVGTGKTDTQYF. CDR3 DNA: TGTGCCAGCAGCGTAGGGACAGGGAAGACAGATACGCAGTATTTT.

CDR3 DNA: TGTGCCACCAGAGAAGCGGGACCCTACGAGCAGTACTTC. Amino acid sequence: CATREAGPYEQYF. The chain recombines TRBV15 with TRBJ2-7, with TRBD2 identical over 7 bases. V lost 6 bases, J lost 2 bases, and 4 bases stayed unmatched. The CDR3 has 13 residues. Germline assignment: CDR1 LNHNV and CDR2 YYDKDF (reference sequence). Based on the CDR3 plus reference TRBV15 and TRBJ2-7, the full variable domain is DAMVIQNPRYQVTQFGKPVTLSCSQTLNHNVMYWYQQKSSQAPKLLFHYYDKDFNNEADTPDNFQSRRPNTSFCFLDIRSPGLGDTAMYLCATREAGPYEQYFGPGTRLTVT.